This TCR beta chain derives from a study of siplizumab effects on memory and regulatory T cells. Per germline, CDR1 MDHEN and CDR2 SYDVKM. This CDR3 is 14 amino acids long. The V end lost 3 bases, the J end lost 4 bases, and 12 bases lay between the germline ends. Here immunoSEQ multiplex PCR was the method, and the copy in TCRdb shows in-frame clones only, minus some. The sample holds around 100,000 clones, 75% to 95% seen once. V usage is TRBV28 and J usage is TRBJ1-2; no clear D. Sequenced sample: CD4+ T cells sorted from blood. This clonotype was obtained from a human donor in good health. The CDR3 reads CASSFFPSGYGYTF. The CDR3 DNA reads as TGTGCCAGCAGTTTTTTCCCCTCGGGCTATGGCTACACCTTC.